This TCR beta chain was recovered during a study of OX40 agonist ivuxolimab in advanced cancers. Background on the study: The study reported partial responses in three patients: one hepatocellular carcinoma, two cutaneous melanoma. Overall study findings and caveats: Mean expanded clone counts were higher in CD8+ than CD4+ T cells.

Germline V CDR1 and CDR2: WNHNN, SYGVQD (reference sequence). The CDR3 extends over 14 amino acids. The ends were cut back, 4 bases at V and 4 bases at J, with 13 bases in the middle. The assay was immunoSEQ multiplex PCR, and TCRdb's table has in-frame clones only and misses some. The sample lists fewer than 25,000 clones; roughly 88% were seen once. About this clone itself: Its antigen remains unknown.

The TCR originated in an adult with an advanced solid tumor such as melanoma, head and neck, liver or kidney cancer. The rearrangement links TRBV10-1 to TRBJ1-2; D uncertain. The sequencing here drew on CD4+ or CD8+ T cells sorted from blood, taken in a trial of the OX40 agonist ivuxolimab. This chain's CDR3 is CASSVRRKTYGYTF. The CDR3 DNA sequence: TGCGCCAGCAGTGTCCGGCGAAAGACCTATGGCTACACCTTC.